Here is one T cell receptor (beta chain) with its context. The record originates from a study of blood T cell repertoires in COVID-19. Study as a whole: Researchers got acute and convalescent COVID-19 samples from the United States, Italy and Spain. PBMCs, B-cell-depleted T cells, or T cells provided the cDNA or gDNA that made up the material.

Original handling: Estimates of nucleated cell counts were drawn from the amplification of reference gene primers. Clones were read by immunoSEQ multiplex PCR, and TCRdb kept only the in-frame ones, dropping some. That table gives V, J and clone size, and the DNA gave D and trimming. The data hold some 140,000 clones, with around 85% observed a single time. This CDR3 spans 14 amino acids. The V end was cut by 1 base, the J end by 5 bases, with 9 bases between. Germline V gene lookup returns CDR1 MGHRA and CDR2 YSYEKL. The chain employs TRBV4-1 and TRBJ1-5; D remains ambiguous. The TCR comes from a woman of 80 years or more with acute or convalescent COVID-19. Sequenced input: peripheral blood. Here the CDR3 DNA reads TGCGCCAGCAGCCAAGTCCAGGCAGATCAGCCCCAGCATTTT. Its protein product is CASSQVQADQPQHF.